This T cell receptor beta chain was identified in a study of cytomegalovirus exposure and HLA in healthy donors. Overall study findings and caveats: Among the most significant clusters, several appeared linked to common viral pathogens in a later analysis. Most of the TCR beta V segments (in an earlier analysis) were productive either about 87% or about 30% of the time. Listed as cytomegalovirus-associated were approximately 160 TCR beta chains.

Turning to this clone: Its antigen is unknown.

A multiplex PCR was run with 60 Vbeta primers and 13 Jbeta primers. Only in-frame clones appear in the TCRdb table, and some are missing; sequencing was by immunoSEQ multiplex PCR. Here the sample spans 150,000 to 200,000 clones, roughly four fifths being singletons. Germline V gene data show CDR1 as ENHRY and CDR2 as SYGVKD. This CDR3 region has 11 residues. With 2 bases removed from V and 7 bases from J, the gap between germline ends came to 5 bases. The sample was PBMCs. J is TRBJ1-1 and V is TRBV10-3; no reliable D call. This clonotype originated in a man aged 25 to 40 in good health and CMV-seronegative. CDR3 loop: CAISEGFEAFF. CDR3 sequence (DNA): TGTGCCATCAGTGAGGGCTTTGAAGCTTTCTTT.